This T cell receptor (beta chain) was documented in a study of preoperative IRX-2 immunotherapy in early breast cancer. TCRdb's table, derived via immunoSEQ multiplex PCR, lists solely in-frame clones and lacks some. The data show 25,000 to 30,000 clones, over 65% seen once. Treatment reported: preoperative locoregional IRX-2 cytokine immunotherapy. Patients received preoperative, locoregional IRX-2 cytokine immunotherapy in a phase Ib study. V gave up 2 bases and J gave up 5 bases, with 10 bases separating them. From germline, CDR1 is SGHNT and CDR2 YENEEA. This CDR3 is 15 amino acids long. V and J are TRBV11-3 and TRBJ1-6, with D tentatively TRBD1 (6 bases). This sample was taken from a patient treated with IRX-2 immunotherapy. This TCR came from a human donor with breast cancer. CDR3 sequence: CASSLYGTNNSPLHF. As DNA, the CDR3 is TGTGCCAGCAGCTTATACGGGACAAATAATTCACCCCTCCACTTT.